The rows below give T cell receptor beta chains drawn from one sample of a study of shared clonotypes between healthy human individuals. Produced via immunoSEQ multiplex PCR; TCRdb's table is partial and in-frame only. The sample includes millions of clones, roughly 95% of them seen just once. Material: naive CD4+ T cells sorted from blood. The receptor source for this set is a man younger than 35 in good health. Both conserved end residues are trimmed from each CDR3. The D gene is left open where the match is weak.

V gene,D gene,CDR3 protein
TRBV10-3,TRBD1,AISESEGAGGSPLH
TRBV14,TRBD1,ASRRTGVTEAF
TRBV7-2,TRBD1,ASSPWTGEQF
TRBV5-4,-,ASSRSDGIKY
TRBV9,TRBD2,ASSVGTSGTTDTQY
TRBV27,TRBD1,ASSARQGEKLF
TRBV7-2,-,ASSLGGRGNTGELF
TRBV29-1,-,SAVIGSTYEQY
TRBV11-2,TRBD1,ASSRDRGRVDNIQY
TRBV10-3,-,AISEEALNSPLH
TRBV10-2,-,ASSDRVRELF
TRBV6-5,TRBD1,ASSYIQGARQY
TRBV5-1,-,ASSLSSTGPTGELF
TRBV28,-,ASGGGTGELF
TRBV7-2,TRBD2,ASSSSGRGDTQY
TRBV5-8,-,ASSLPGDTGELF
TRBV2,-,ASSGQSNQPQH
TRBV6-1,-,ASSEGRGLGTDTQY
TRBV10-1,TRBD2,ASSAGLAGSYNEQF
TRBV7-2,TRBD1,ASSQQGVYGYT
TRBV5-6,-,ASSYPASTDTQY
TRBV30,-,AWSQGLGGYT
TRBV4-3,-,ASSQDLLPGEKLF
TRBV2,-,ASTGVGYGYT
TRBV5-1,TRBD1,ASSMKGAGVEKLF
TRBV10-2,TRBD1,ASSERPGGEGYEQY
TRBV23-1,TRBD1,ASSLDPGQGSQSSYNSPLH
TRBV11-2,TRBD1,ASSLYLPTGEGFGGYT
TRBV5-1,-,ASSIDTRQETQY
TRBV6-5,TRBD1,ASRLETGGSYEQY
TRBV10-3,-,AASGTTYEQY
TRBV29-1,-,SVVGGRRTEAF
TRBV6-6,-,ASSYRLGQNTGELF
TRBV29-1,-,SVELQAEKLF
TRBV19,TRBD2,ASSIFIALAGGGHEQF
TRBV5-1,-,ASTLDLNTEAF
TRBV7-2,-,ASSLWRRAGTDTQY
TRBV5-1,TRBD2,ASSTSGINEQF
TRBV6-5,-,ASRGGLSPYEQY
TRBV9,-,ASSVAGQSPYEQY
TRBV2,-,ASSGDGTGANVLT